The rows below give T cell receptor beta chains drawn from one sample of a study of blood T cell repertoires in COVID-19. Some clones are missing from TCRdb's copy, which holds only in-frame ones; the method was immunoSEQ multiplex PCR. The table records around 39,000 clones, 65% to 85% of them present only once. Sequenced sample: peripheral blood. All receptors come from a man older than 75 with active or convalescent COVID-19. The CDR3 runs from the conserved cysteine through the conserved F or W. A D gene is named only where the DNA matches it firmly.

CASSWGTAPPGNTIYF TGCGCCAGCAGCTGGGGGACAGCACCCCCTGGAAACACCATATATTTT TRBV5-1 TRBD1 TRBJ1-3
CASSWGGTSGSPLHF TGTGCCAGCAGCTGGGGGGGTACGTCGGGTTCACCCCTCCACTTT TRBV5-8 - TRBJ1-6
CASSQATGARFYGYTF TGTGCCAGCAGCCAAGCTACAGGGGCCAGGTTCTATGGCTACACCTTC TRBV11-2 TRBD1 TRBJ1-2
CAIRRDDGNTIYF TGTGCCATCAGGCGGGACGACGGAAACACCATATATTTT TRBV10-3 - TRBJ1-3
CASLRQSNQPQHF TGTGCCAGCTTGCGACAGAGCAATCAGCCCCAGCATTTT TRBV21-1 - TRBJ1-5
CASSGRGGFQETQYF TGTGCCAGCAGCGGAAGAGGGGGCTTTCAAGAGACCCAGTACTTC TRBV9 TRBD1 TRBJ2-5
CASSQVKREPPNEQFF TGTGCCAGCAGCCAAGTAAAGCGGGAGCCACCCAATGAGCAGTTCTTC TRBV4-2 TRBD2 TRBJ2-1
CASSILQASGNTIYF TGTGCCAGTAGTATTTTACAGGCGTCTGGAAACACCATATATTTT TRBV19 - TRBJ1-3
CASSQRTGTYNSPLHF TGTGCCAGCAGCCAGCGCACAGGGACCTATAATTCACCCCTCCACTTT TRBV14 - TRBJ1-6
CASSLEQGDSPLHF TGTGCCAGCAGCTTAGAGCAGGGTGATTCACCCCTCCACTTT TRBV7-2 - TRBJ1-6
CASREASVRETQYF - TRBV5-1 - TRBJ2-5
CASSLIGDRGTNTQYF TGTGCCAGCAGTCTAATCGGGGACAGGGGAACAAATACGCAGTATTTT TRBV28 TRBD1 TRBJ2-3